Presented here are 5 T cell receptor beta chains from one specimen sequenced in a study of T-cell reconstitution after alpha-beta-depleted transplantation in children. Unique molecular identifiers were used in preparing the TCRbeta library. TCRdb analysed the PCR reads with MiXCR anew, one entry per CDR3 protein. The sample yields approximately 400,000 distinct CDR3 sequences, roughly 11% seen once. The starting material was PBMCs from the stem cell graft donor, obtained from the stem cell graft. The receptors originated from a human donor who donated a stem cell graft to a child with acute myeloid leukemia.

The CDR3 sequence: CSATSGATNEKLFF. The CDR3 nucleotides are TGCAGTGCAACCTCAGGGGCAACTAATGAAAAACTGTTTTTT. This chain joins TRBV20-1 and TRBJ1-4; perhaps TRBD1 as D (6 bases). Looked up from germline, CDR1 is DFQATT and CDR2 is SNEGSKA (reference sequence). The V and J ends lost 6 bases and 0 bases respectively, with 11 bases between them. This CDR3 spans 14 amino acids.

This clonotype was seen only a few times. The chain couples TRBV9 to TRBJ1-3, with unresolved D. V lost 1 base and J lost 0, with 11 bases in between. This CDR3 is built from 16 residues. The germline CDR1 and CDR2 sequences are SGDLS and YYNGEE. In DNA form, the CDR3 reads TGTGCCAGCAGCGTATCAGGAGAAAGCTCTGGAAACACCATATATTTT. Protein product: CASSVSGESSGNTIYF. The whole variable domain, remainder taken from reference TRBV9 and TRBJ1-3, is DSGVTQTPKHLITATGQRVTLRCSPRSGDLSVYWYQQSLDQGLQFLIQYYNGEERAKGNILERFSAQQFPDLHSELNLSSLELGDSALYFCASSVSGESSGNTIYFGEGSWLTVV.

The table lists this clonotype with a few counts. CDR3 amino acids: CAASGQEDNEQFF. CDR3 bases: TGTGCAGCCTCGGGACAGGAAGACAATGAGCAGTTCTTC. The chain joins TRBV15 to TRBJ2-1, with 8 bases aligning to TRBD1. The CDR3 runs to 13 residues. Germline V lookup: CDR1 LNHNV, CDR2 YYDKDF (reference sequence). The full variable domain, rest sourced from reference TRBV15 and TRBJ2-1, is DAMVIQNPRYQVTQFGKPVTLSCSQTLNHNVMYWYQQKSSQAPKLLFHYYDKDFNNEADTPDNFQSRRPNTSFCFLDIRSPGLGDTAMYLCAASGQEDNEQFFGPGTRLTVL.

This clonotype was observed a handful of times. The chain is built from TRBV7-9 and TRBJ2-4, with 7 bases fitting TRBD1. There are 14 residues in the CDR3. V lost 6 bases and J lost 3; bases outside the gene matches: 5. CDR1 SEHNR and CDR2 FQNEAQ come from the germline V gene (reference sequence). The CDR3 sequence is CASSHRGVKNIQYF. The CDR3 nucleotides read TGTGCCAGCAGTCACAGGGGAGTCAAAAACATTCAGTACTTC.

This clonotype was counted at least ten times. The chain is built from TRBV29-1 and TRBJ2-5; D may correspond to TRBD1 or TRBD2 (5 bases each). V was shortened by 4 bases and J by 7 bases, with 13 bases between the two germline ends. Germline-derived CDR1 and CDR2 are SQVTM and ANQGSEA. The CDR3 is made up of 12 amino acids. The DNA for the CDR3 is TGCAGCGTTGGGGACGCCGGTTCGACCCAGTACTTC. This translates into CSVGDAGSTQYF.